This T cell receptor beta chain was obtained from a study of identical twins. TCRdb recomputed calls from the 5' RACE reads with MiXCR, one row per CDR3 protein. The repertoire consists of 350,000 or so distinct CDR3 sequences, with roughly 9% occurring once and the leading ten covering 7.5% to 9.5%. This clonotype was seen only a few times. Its antigen is as yet unknown. Points from the study as a whole: Cord blood beta clonotypes that were abundant carried fewer insertions, and memory repertoires showed no such trend.

The TCR originated in a woman in her 50s in good health. The sample taken for sequencing was naive T cells sorted from blood.

CDR3 sequence: CSAHGGGNDEKLFF. The CDR3 nucleotides read TGCAGTGCTCACGGAGGGGGAAACGATGAAAAACTGTTTTTT. J is TRBJ1-4 and V is TRBV20-1, with a tentative D call TRBD1 (6 bases). The CDR3 totals 14 residues. Looked up from germline, CDR1 is DFQATT and CDR2 is SNEGSKA (reference sequence). Trimming removed 5 bases from V and 6 bases from J, with 16 bases in between.